Listed here is a single TCR beta chain. Its antigen is undetermined. V was shortened by 5 bases and J by 4 bases, with 16 bases between the two germline ends. CDR3 length: 15 amino acids. Germline loops: CDR1 MNHNS, CDR2 SASEGT. These data belong to a study of graft-versus-host responses after intestinal transplantation. On the study more broadly: Recipients had multivisceral, liver-intestinal, or isolated intestinal transplants. Following induction with anti-thymocyte globulin, all recipients were given tacrolimus and steroids for around three years. Whole-study results and caveats: Early declines in HvG clones that occurred post-transplant were associated with peak circulating GvH clone levels. Detection of GvH clones occurred in recipient marrow, and some had their first appearance in ileum or blood.

Generated by immunoSEQ multiplex PCR, the TCRdb table keeps only in-frame clones and is missing some. The sample contains fewer than 120,000 clones, just over 90% of which appear only once. The sequence derives from a human donor who received an intestinal transplant. Sequenced material: unstimulated CD8+ T cells sorted from spleen or lymph node cells, taken before intestinal transplant. The V and J genes are TRBV6-1 and TRBJ2-3; D is unclear. DNA for the CDR3: TGTGCCAGCAGTCTAACGGGCCCCATCCCAGATACGCAGTATTTT. It translates to CASSLTGPIPDTQYF.